Presented here are 31 T cell receptor beta chains from one specimen sequenced in a study of cytomegalovirus exposure and HLA in healthy donors (dated by TCRdb to about 2017). The receptor library was made with the immunoSEQ multiplex PCR assay. TCRdb mirrors the immuneACCESS table, restricted to in-frame sequences. Some clones are absent from its copies; in checked studies, under half trace to an unresolved V gene, and the reason for the others is unknown. Within this sample are roughly 120,000 clones, with roughly 94% of them counted one time only. The top ten hold roughly 1.2% of the sample. The specimen was PBMCs. The receptor set was obtained from a young woman in good health and CMV-seronegative.

CDR3 region: CASGQYTGPEAFF. The CDR3 DNA reads as TGTGCCAGCGGACAATATACAGGGCCTGAAGCTTTCTTT. This sequence joins TRBV7-2 and TRBJ1-1, with D tentatively TRBD1 (6 bases). Germline CDR1 SGHTA, CDR2 FQGNSA. The germline V and J ends were trimmed by 8 bases and 6 bases, with 16 bases remaining between them. The CDR3 consists of 13 residues.

V gene TRBV6-5 combines with J gene TRBJ2-5; a weak D match, TRBD1 (5 bases). This CDR3 contains 16 residues. The germline V gene has CDR1 MNHEY and CDR2 SVGAGI. Trimming took 2 bases from V and 4 from J, leaving 17 bases between them. CDR3 in amino acids: CASSYGAGRFSETQYF. DNA for the CDR3: TGTGCCAGCAGTTACGGGGCAGGACGGTTCTCAGAGACCCAGTACTTC.

V usage is TRBV7-3 and J usage is TRBJ2-7; 13 nucleotides match TRBD2. Germline V gene sequence: CDR1 SGHTA, CDR2 FQGTGA. The V gene end was trimmed by 5 bases and the J gene end by 6 bases; junction bases not matched to a gene: 4. This CDR3 comprises 14 residues. CDR3 nucleotide sequence: TGTGCCAGCAGCCCAGGACTAGCGGGAGCCGAGCAGTACTTC. It specifies CASSPGLAGAEQYF.

This chain joins TRBV13 and TRBJ1-1, with D perhaps TRBD1 (5 bases). This CDR3 contains 14 residues. V gave up 5 bases and J gave up 2 bases, with 12 bases separating them. Germline CDR1 is PRHDT and CDR2 is FYEKMQ (reference sequence). The CDR3, as DNA: TGTGCCAGCAGCCCCCGGACATTTAACACTGAAGCTTTCTTT. This codes for CASSPRTFNTEAFF.

A remark on this clone: A junction end diverges from the germline sequence, so it may reflect a read error. This chain connects TRBV10-2 to TRBJ2-1; the D gene is possibly TRBD2 (6 bases). The CDR3 is 11 residues long. The germline V gene has CDR1 WSHSY and CDR2 SAAADI. DNA of the CDR3: TGCGCCAGCAGTGATCAGGGACTGGTACTCTTC. Amino acids: CASSDQGLVLF.

The genes are TRBV28 and TRBJ1-5; D gene ambiguous. With 1 base removed from V and 5 bases from J, the gap between germline ends came to 6 bases. The CDR3 covers 13 residues. Per the germline V gene, CDR1 is MDHEN and CDR2 is SYDVKM. DNA of the CDR3: TGTGCCAGCAGTTTATCTCCGTATCAGCCCCAGCATTTT. Translation gives CASSLSPYQPQHF.

The CDR3 coding sequence is TGTGCCAGCAGCCGCGGACAGGGCGGGTATCCCGGGGAGCTGTTTTTT. It specifies CASSRGQGGYPGELFF. V usage is TRBV9 and J usage is TRBJ2-2, with 8 bases matching TRBD1. Germline V gives CDR1 SGDLS, CDR2 YYNGEE. The CDR3 extends over 16 amino acids. With 4 bases clipped from V and 6 bases from J, the junction kept 11 bases outside the gene matches. Complete variable domain (other parts from reference TRBV9 and TRBJ2-2): DSGVTQTPKHLITATGQRVTLRCSPRSGDLSVYWYQQSLDQGLQFLIQYYNGEERAKGNILERFSAQQFPDLHSELNLSSLELGDSALYFCASSRGQGGYPGELFFGEGSRLTVL.

The chain links TRBV19 to TRBJ1-2; the D is unclear. The germline V and J ends were trimmed by 3 bases and 8 bases, with 16 bases remaining between them. The CDR3 covers 14 residues. CDR1 is LNHDA, CDR2 SQIVND, per germline (reference sequence). As DNA, the CDR3 is TGTGCCAGTAGTATTGGGAGCTCCTCGGGAGGCTACACCTTC. It yields the protein CASSIGSSSGGYTF.

This clone has more than one count but fewer than ten. The rearrangement links TRBV5-1 to TRBJ1-2; unclear D gene. V dropped 5 bases and J dropped 5 bases, with 13 bases sitting between them. There are 13 residues in the CDR3. Germline lookup yields CDR1 SGHRS and CDR2 YFSETQ. In DNA, the CDR3 is TGCGCCAGCAGTATGGAGGCTCGGTATGGCTACACCTTC. It specifies CASSMEARYGYTF. Drawing the rest from reference TRBV5-1 and TRBJ1-2, the complete variable domain is KAGVTQTPRYLIKTRGQQVTLSCSPISGHRSVSWYQQTPGQGLQFLFEYFSETQRNKGNFPGRFSGRQFSNSRSEMNVSTLELGDSALYLCASSMEARYGYTFGSGTRLTVV.

The gene calls are TRBV18 and TRBJ2-3; 15 nucleotides agree with TRBD2. The CDR3 consists of 16 residues. V lost 3 bases and J lost 5; bases outside the gene matches: 3. Germline V gene sequence: CDR1 KGHSH, CDR2 LQKENI. The CDR3 sequence: CASSPGLAGGIDTQYF. CDR3 DNA: TGTGCCAGCTCACCGGGACTAGCGGGAGGCATAGATACGCAGTATTTT.

J is TRBJ1-1 and V is TRBV5-6, with TRBD1 identical over 11 bases. The CDR3 loop spans 14 amino acids. CDR1 SGHDT and CDR2 YYEEEE come from the germline V gene. The trim removed 4 bases at V and 8 bases at J, leaving 7 bases unmatched. CDR3: CASSLRTGGTEAFF. The CDR3 DNA is TGTGCCAGCAGCCTACGGACAGGGGGCACCGAAGCTTTCTTT.

The table lists this clone with a count of one. This rearrangement joins TRBV11-2 to TRBJ2-7; D is undetermined. V lost 1 base and J lost 2, with 9 bases in between. The CDR3 loop spans 14 amino acids. Germline V gives CDR1 SGHAT, CDR2 FQNNGV. The CDR3: CASSLVVGTYEQYF. For the CDR3, the DNA is TGTGCCAGCAGCTTAGTTGTGGGCACCTACGAGCAGTACTTC.

The genes are TRBV29-1 and TRBJ1-1; TRBD1 agrees at 11 bases. The CDR3 spans 13 residues. V lost 7 bases to trimming and J lost 4 bases; unmatched junction nucleotides: 5. The germline V gene has CDR1 SQVTM and CDR2 ANQGSEA. In nucleotides, the CDR3 is TGCAGCGGCGCCGGGACAGGGGGCACTGAAGCTTTCTTT. The encoded protein is CSGAGTGGTEAFF.

V gene TRBV9 combines with J gene TRBJ2-7; tentative D call: TRBD1 (5 bases). V dropped 4 bases and J dropped 6 bases, with 17 bases sitting between them. The CDR3 is 14 amino acids. Germline V CDR1 and CDR2: SGDLS, YYNGEE. The CDR3 DNA follows: TGTGCCAGCAGCCCTCGGGCAGGGTGGCGCGAGCAGTACTTC. This encodes CASSPRAGWREQYF.

The V and J genes are TRBV2 and TRBJ2-2; 11 bases line up with TRBD1. The CDR3 consists of 14 residues. The trim removed 7 bases at V and 7 bases at J, leaving 5 bases unmatched. Germline V gives CDR1 SNHLY, CDR2 FYNNEI. The CDR3 DNA sequence: TGTGCCAGCACGGACAGGGGGCAGAACGGGGAGCTGTTTTTT. Its protein is CASTDRGQNGELFF.

This clone showed up just once. The chain combines TRBV5-1 with TRBJ1-1; possibly TRBD1 for D (5 bases). The V and J ends lost 2 bases and 0 bases respectively, with 11 bases between them. Germline assignment: CDR1 SGHRS and CDR2 YFSETQ. The CDR3 consists of 15 residues. Written as DNA, the CDR3 is TGCGCCAGCAGCTTCCGAGCAGGGATGAACACTGAAGCTTTCTTT. It yields the protein CASSFRAGMNTEAFF.

This chain joins TRBV29-1 and TRBJ2-7; D is perhaps TRBD1 (5 bases). V dropped 6 bases and J dropped 2 bases, with 14 bases sitting between them. The CDR3 has 13 residues. Germline CDR1 SQVTM, CDR2 ANQGSEA. The DNA for the CDR3 is TGCAGCGTGACGGGCAGGGTTACCTACGAGCAGTACTTC. Encoded protein: CSVTGRVTYEQYF.

V usage is TRBV6-6 and J usage is TRBJ1-5, with D perhaps matching TRBD1 (5 bases). Germline values: CDR1 MNHNY, CDR2 SVGAGI (reference sequence). This CDR3 has 14 amino acids. Between the trimmed V and J ends, which lost 6 bases and 7 bases, there was a span of 16 bases. The CDR3 here is CASSQGEGTQPQHF. DNA of the CDR3: TGTGCCAGCAGCCAAGGGGAGGGAACGCAGCCCCAGCATTTT.

The chain joins TRBV21-1 to TRBJ1-2. TRBV21-1 is classified as a pseudogene. The CDR3 runs 15 residues. CDR3 DNA: TGTGCCAGCAGCAAAGGAAAAGCGGGGAACTATGGCTACACCTTC. This gives the protein CASSKGKAGNYGYTF.

The V and J genes are TRBV13 and TRBJ2-3, with 9 positions matching TRBD1. The junction had 19 bases not matched to a gene; V was cut back by 5 bases and J by 1 base. Germline lookup yields CDR1 PRHDT and CDR2 FYEKMQ (reference sequence). This CDR3 has 20 residues. The CDR3 spells CASSAPGQGLFLYGTDTQYF. For the CDR3, the DNA is TGTGCCAGCAGCGCCCCGGGACAGGGCCTTTTCCTATATGGCACAGATACGCAGTATTTT.

CDR3 region: CASSSISSGDPEAFF. The CDR3 DNA sequence: TGTGCCAGTAGTTCAATATCCTCGGGGGATCCTGAAGCTTTCTTT. The chain is built from TRBV19 and TRBJ1-1; possibly TRBD1 for D (5 bases). The germline gives CDR1 LNHDA, CDR2 SQIVND (reference sequence). CDR3 length: 15 amino acids. Trimming cost V 5 bases and J 6 bases, with 19 bases left between them.

The rearrangement joins TRBV6-1 to TRBJ1-4; D is undetermined. Deletions cut 4 bases from V and 5 bases from J, with 11 bases between. Germline CDR1 and CDR2: MNHNS and SASEGT. This CDR3 contains 14 residues. CDR3 in amino acids: CASSVAVRNEKLFF. The CDR3 DNA reads as TGTGCCAGCAGTGTGGCAGTTCGAAATGAAAAACTGTTTTTT.

The J gene is TRBJ2-4, the V gene TRBV15; 8 bases map to TRBD2. This CDR3 has 15 residues. From germline, CDR1 is LNHNV and CDR2 YYDKDF (reference sequence). V lost 5 bases to trimming and J lost 9 bases; unmatched junction nucleotides: 12. DNA for the CDR3: TGTGCCACCAGCCGAGGGGCGGGGGGCAAGACCATTCAGTACTTC. Protein sequence: CATSRGAGGKTIQYF.

The chain uses TRBV18 and TRBJ1-2; D is undetermined. Trimming took 2 bases from V and 3 from J, leaving 10 bases between them. This CDR3 contains 14 residues. Germline assignment: CDR1 KGHSH and CDR2 LQKENI. The CDR3 loop is CASSPEGGDYGYTF. CDR3 in DNA: TGTGCCAGCTCACCAGAAGGTGGAGACTATGGCTACACCTTC.

The V gene is TRBV19, the J gene TRBJ1-2; 8 nucleotides agree with TRBD1. CDR3 length: 18 amino acids. J was trimmed by 0 bases and V by 3 bases; bases with no gene match: 12. The germline gives CDR1 LNHDA, CDR2 SQIVND (reference sequence). The chain's CDR3 is CASSIQRATGAANYGYTF. The CDR3 region has the DNA TGTGCCAGTAGTATTCAGCGGGCGACAGGGGCAGCTAACTATGGCTACACCTTC.

The rearrangement links TRBV7-9 to TRBJ2-3; D gene uncertain. The V gene lost 3 bases and the J gene lost 5 bases, with 9 bases spanning the gap. The CDR3 consists of 13 residues. Germline V gene lookup returns CDR1 SEHNR and CDR2 FQNEAQ (reference sequence). The chain's CDR3 is CASSFFRGDTQYF. The CDR3 coding sequence is TGTGCCAGCAGCTTTTTCCGAGGAGATACGCAGTATTTT.

The chain has TRBV5-1 and TRBJ2-7; D is undetermined. The length of the CDR3 is 12 residues. Germline V lookup: CDR1 SGHRS, CDR2 YFSETQ. Trimming cost V 2 bases and J 4 bases, with 7 bases left between them. The CDR3 here is CASSLYMYEQYF. The CDR3 coding sequence is TGCGCCAGCAGCTTATACATGTACGAGCAGTACTTC.

The chain recombines TRBV12-5 with TRBJ2-5; 10 bases are a match to TRBD2. The CDR3 runs 18 residues. CDR1 and CDR2 (germline): LGHNT, FRNRAP. J gave up 3 bases and V 1 base, and 11 bases lay outside the gene matches. CDR3 protein: CASGLATPSSGREETQYF. CDR3 sequence (DNA): TGTGCTAGTGGTTTGGCTACTCCCTCTAGCGGGAGAGAAGAGACCCAGTACTTC.

This chain joins TRBV5-5 and TRBJ1-3, with D possibly being TRBD1 (6 bases). Trimming took 3 bases from V and 7 from J, leaving 20 bases between them. The germline CDR1 and CDR2 sequences are SGHKS and YYEKEE (reference sequence). This CDR3 has 16 residues. CDR3 in amino acids: CASSSDIQGSVNTIYF. The CDR3 DNA reads TGTGCCAGCAGCTCCGATATACAGGGTTCAGTTAACACCATATATTTT.

The chain links TRBV28 to TRBJ1-2; 8 nucleotides line up with TRBD1. The V and J ends lost 1 base and 6 bases, in that order; junction bases with no gene match: 10. CDR3 length: 16 amino acids. The V gene's germline CDR1 is MDHEN and CDR2 SYDVKM. Here the CDR3 DNA reads TGTGCCAGCAGTTTATTGGACAGGGCTTCATCGCATGGCTACACCTTC. It yields the protein CASSLLDRASSHGYTF.

This clone was observed a handful of times. The V and J genes are TRBV6-4 and TRBJ2-3; D may be TRBD1 (5 bases). Trimming cost V 6 bases and J 1 base, with 11 bases left between them. Per the germline V gene, CDR1 is MRHNA and CDR2 is SNTAGT. The length of the CDR3 is 14 residues. The DNA of the CDR3 is TGTGCCAGCAGCCAGACAGAACGCACAGATACGCAGTATTTT. It translates to CASSQTERTDTQYF.